What follows describes a single TCR beta chain. Its antigen is not identified. From germline, CDR1 is SGHRS and CDR2 YFSETQ. CDR3 length: 15 residues. The entry originates in a study of monozygotic twins with inflammatory bowel disease. Overall study findings and caveats: Immunosuppressive treatment differences may have increased patient repertoire variability.

TCRdb reprocessed the 5' RACE reads and keeps a single row for each CDR3 protein, giving no DNA. In total, the table holds around 190,000 distinct CDR3 sequences. Input material: blood. The source is a human donor with ulcerative colitis or Crohn's disease, or a healthy co-twin of an affected twin (not recorded which). The chain combines TRBV5-1 with TRBJ2-7. This chain's CDR3 is CASKWWRENTYEQYF.